The 17 T cell receptor beta chains in this list originate from one sample, sequenced in a study of blood T cell repertoires in COVID-19. Clones were sequenced by immunoSEQ multiplex PCR, and TCRdb holds only the in-frame ones, with some missing. This sample carries some 140,000 clones, 85% of them seen once, and the ten largest clones take roughly 4.5%. The sequenced material came from peripheral blood. These receptors all stem from a human donor in a cohort sampled during active COVID-19.

V and J are TRBV5-6 and TRBJ1-2; 8 nucleotides agree with TRBD1. The length of the CDR3 is 18 residues. Germline CDR1 and CDR2: SGHDT and YYEEEE. After removal of 0 bases from V and 4 bases from J, the junction contained 14 bases not matched to a gene. Here the CDR3 DNA reads TGTGCCAGCAGCTTGGGTACGGACAGGGCCGGCCCATCCTATGGCTACACCTTC. This codes for CASSLGTDRAGPSYGYTF.

V gene TRBV27 combines with J gene TRBJ2-1; D not certain. Trimming took off 5 bases at V and 5 bases at J, with 13 bases between the two ends. In germline, CDR1 is MNHEY, CDR2 SMNVEV (reference sequence). This CDR3 comprises 14 residues. The CDR3 spells CASSSPRPNNEQFF. Here the CDR3 DNA reads TGTGCCAGCAGTAGCCCCCGCCCAAACAATGAGCAGTTCTTC.

This clone was found once. The rearrangement uses TRBV10-1 and TRBJ2-2; D call uncertain. The CDR3 runs to 13 residues. V lost 3 bases to trimming and J lost 3 bases, with 5 bases between them. Germline V gives CDR1 WNHNN, CDR2 SYGVQD (reference sequence). The DNA of the CDR3 is TGCGCCAGCAGTGAACTTCACACCGGGGAGCTGTTTTTT. Translating gives CASSELHTGELFF.

The chain recombines TRBV18 with TRBJ2-3; 7 nucleotides agree with TRBD2. Germline CDR1 KGHSH, CDR2 LQKENI. This CDR3 contains 17 residues. The V segment lost 1 base and the J segment 4 bases; nucleotides outside the gene matches: 11. The DNA for the CDR3 is TGTGCCAGCTCACCACGCCCCGCCGCGGGAGTCCCAGATACGCAGTATTTT. The encoded protein is CASSPRPAAGVPDTQYF.

V gene TRBV5-4 combines with J gene TRBJ2-3; perhaps TRBD2 as D (7 bases). Per the germline V gene, CDR1 is SGHNT and CDR2 is YYREEE (reference sequence). V lost 0 bases and J lost 6, with 14 bases in between. This CDR3 is 15 amino acids long. CDR3 sequence: CASSLVRGAGDTQYF. The CDR3 bases are TGTGCCAGCAGCTTGGTCCGGGGGGCCGGGGATACGCAGTATTTT.

This chain uses TRBV7-2 with TRBJ2-5, with 8 bases lining up with TRBD2. The length of the CDR3 is 15 residues. V lost 5 bases to trimming and J lost 2 bases; unmatched junction nucleotides: 7. Germline values: CDR1 SGHTA, CDR2 FQGNSA. CDR3: CASSLSAGGQETQYF. The CDR3 DNA reads TGTGCCAGCAGCCTGTCGGCGGGAGGACAAGAGACCCAGTACTTC.

CDR3 DNA: TGCGCCAGCAGTGGGCGTCCCCGGACAGGCACGGAGACCCAGTACTTC. Its protein product is CASSGRPRTGTETQYF. The chain couples TRBV5-1 to TRBJ2-5; TRBD1 agrees at 7 bases. Germline V CDR1 and CDR2: SGHRS, YFSETQ. This CDR3 has 16 residues. The V gene end was trimmed by 5 bases and the J gene end by 5 bases; junction bases not matched to a gene: 15.

J is TRBJ2-7 and V is TRBV6-2 or TRBV6-3; 8 bases match TRBD2. Germline CDR1 reads MNHEY; CDR2 reads SVGEGT. The J segment lost 3 bases and the V segment lost 6 bases, leaving 7 bases of the junction unmatched. The CDR3 totals 14 residues. DNA for the CDR3: TGTGCCAGCAGCCCGAGCGGGAGCCACTACGAGCAGTACGTC. This gives the protein CASSPSGSHYEQYV.

J is TRBJ2-3 and V is TRBV2, with 9 positions matching TRBD1. This CDR3 region has 15 residues. Germline CDR1 reads SNHLY; CDR2 reads FYNNEI. V lost 4 bases and J lost 5; bases outside the gene matches: 7. CDR3 in DNA: TGTGCCAGCAGTGTTACAGGGGGCGTGGGAGATACGCAGTATTTT. As protein: CASSVTGGVGDTQYF.

The chain employs TRBV9 and TRBJ1-3; D gene ambiguous. The ends were cut back, 2 bases at V and 1 base at J, with 7 bases in the middle. CDR3 length equals 14 residues. Germline-derived CDR1 and CDR2 are SGDLS and YYNGEE. As DNA, the CDR3 is TGTGCCAGCAGCGTGGAGGAATCTGGAAACACCATATATTTT. This sequence encodes CASSVEESGNTIYF.

The CDR3 protein is CASSQTRGYGYTF. The CDR3 bases are TGCGCCAGCAGCCAAACCAGGGGATATGGCTACACCTTC. The chain employs TRBV4-3 and TRBJ1-2; weak D call: TRBD1 (6 bases). The V gene lost 2 bases and the J gene lost 5 bases, with 9 bases spanning the gap. The CDR3 contains 13 residues. The germline V gene has CDR1 LGHNA and CDR2 YSLEER.

The chain recombines TRBV5-1 with TRBJ2-3; TRBD2 is a possible D gene (6 bases). The germline CDR1 and CDR2 sequences are SGHRS and YFSETQ. The CDR3 has 19 residues. Trimming took 4 bases from V and 6 from J, leaving 30 bases between them. CDR3 region: CASSPGLTSFPVLSDTQYF. The CDR3 bases are TGCGCCAGCAGCCCAGGACTAACCTCGTTCCCGGTACTGTCGGATACGCAGTATTTT.

The genes are TRBV11-3 and TRBJ1-2, with D unresolved. Trimming stripped 0 bases from V and 4 bases from J, with 18 bases between. This CDR3 spans 17 amino acids. Germline-derived CDR1 and CDR2 are SGHNT and YENEEA. CDR3 region: CASSLESIGREFYGYTF. Here the CDR3 DNA reads TGTGCCAGCAGCTTAGAGTCAATAGGTCGGGAGTTCTATGGCTACACCTTC.

The chain recombines TRBV9 with TRBJ2-3; 16 bases line up with TRBD2. CDR3 length equals 18 residues. V gave up 0 bases and J gave up 2 bases; unmatched junction bases: 3. Germline CDR1 and CDR2: SGDLS and YYNGEE. The CDR3 nucleotides read TGTGCCAGCAGCGTAGAGGGACTAGCGGGGGGGAACACAGATACGCAGTATTTT. It is translated as CASSVEGLAGGNTDTQYF.

This sequence joins TRBV7-8 and TRBJ2-5; D remains ambiguous. This CDR3 is built from 14 residues. V gave up 1 base and J gave up 2 bases, with 8 bases separating them. Germline V gives CDR1 SGHVS, CDR2 FQNEAQ. Written as DNA, the CDR3 is TGTGCCAGCAGCTTAGGAAATCGGCAAGAGACCCAGTACTTC. This gives the protein CASSLGNRQETQYF.

The count of this clone is one. The rearrangement joins TRBV5-6 to TRBJ1-2; 8 bases map to TRBD1. V dropped 1 base and J dropped 8; count of bases not matched to a gene: 13. The CDR3 covers 16 residues. Per germline, CDR1 SGHDT and CDR2 YYEEEE. CDR3 in DNA: TGTGCCAGCAGCTTGCCAGGGGGCGTCTCCGTGGAAGGCTACACCTTC. It is translated as CASSLPGGVSVEGYTF. Variable domain in full (rest from reference TRBV5-6 and TRBJ1-2): DAGVTQSPTHLIKTRGQQVTLRCSPKSGHDTVSWYQQALGQGPQFIFQYYEEEERQRGNFPDRFSGHQFPNYSSELNVNALLLGDSALYLCASSLPGGVSVEGYTFGSGTRLTVV.

The chain uses TRBV4-1 and TRBJ1-3, with D perhaps TRBD1 (6 bases). This CDR3 is 18 amino acids long. V gave up 3 bases and J gave up 4 bases, with 22 bases separating them. Germline values: CDR1 MGHRA, CDR2 YSYEKL. Written as DNA, the CDR3 is TGCGCCAGCAGCCAGCTCTCCCCACAGGGACTAGGGGGAAACACCATATATTTT. Its translation is CASSQLSPQGLGGNTIYF.